This record covers a single T cell receptor (beta chain). The antigen remains undetermined. The data were taken from a study of response to subunit inactivated influenza vaccine. The study, taken as a whole, reports: A suggestion made by the authors is that each seasonal influenza vaccination recruits few new T cells.

Per germline, CDR1 SGHDN and CDR2 FVKESK. The CDR3 runs 16 residues. Trimming cost V 4 bases and J 2 bases; bases outside gene matches: 7. TCRdb re-called the RT-PCR reads through MiXCR, storing one row per CDR3 protein. The table lists more than 700,000 distinct CDR3 sequences, roughly 20% of them singletons. Source: PBMCs from blood, taken about 5 days after vaccination. The sequence derives from a man aged 45-65 years who received an inactivated influenza vaccine. The V and J genes are TRBV14 and TRBJ2-3; 9 nucleotides match TRBD2. The CDR3 region is CASSLSGGPATDTQYF. CDR3 sequence (DNA): TGTGCCAGCAGCCTTAGCGGGGGCCCAGCCACAGATACGCAGTATTTT.